This T cell receptor (beta chain) was profiled in a study of blood T cell repertoires in COVID-19. The J segment lost 5 bases and the V segment lost 1 base, leaving 6 bases of the junction unmatched. The CDR3 runs to 16 residues. Germline CDR1 and CDR2: SGHNT and YYREEE (reference sequence). Authors' processing steps: Amplification of reference gene primers provided the estimated nucleated cell counts. Sequencing was performed with immunoSEQ multiplex PCR; in TCRdb, only in-frame clones are kept and a portion is missing. V and J calls and clone size follow that table, whereas D and trimming were derived from the DNA. The sample includes a few hundred thousand clones, roughly 87% seen only once; the top ten take roughly 3%.

Sequences were obtained from peripheral blood. The chain combines TRBV5-4 with TRBJ1-4; 9 bases fit TRBD1. This TCR was recovered from a man aged 18 to 30 with active or convalescent COVID-19. The CDR3 loop is CASSLPVTGGNEKLFF. The CDR3 coding sequence is TGTGCCAGCAGCTTGCCAGTGACAGGGGGAAATGAAAAACTGTTTTTT.